A single T cell receptor (beta chain) is shown here with its context. Its specificity is not known. Treg sorting used a CD4+CD25+CD127-/low gate. After constant-region reverse-primer amplification, full-length variable regions underwent semi-nested PCR with Nested Universal Primer A. TCRdb analysed the 5' RACE reads with MiXCR anew, one entry per CDR3 protein. This table holds tens of thousands of distinct CDR3 sequences, roughly 28% found once. J was trimmed by 3 bases and V by 4 bases; bases with no gene match: 2. The CDR3 has 13 amino acids. General study points: Greatest tumor Treg TCR overlap was with tumor naive CD4+ cells.

The chain links TRBV12-3 or TRBV12-4 to TRBJ2-7, with 8 bases that match TRBD1. This sequence originates from a female donor with breast cancer. The sequenced material came from tumor-infiltrating Tregs sorted from the breast tumor. As DNA, the CDR3 is TGTGCCAGCAGTTCCGGACAGGGCTACGAGCAGTACTTC. Its protein is CASSSGQGYEQYF.